The 22 T cell receptor beta chains below were found in one sample sequenced in a study of PD-L1 blockade in urothelial cancer. Sequenced by immunoSEQ multiplex PCR; TCRdb stores in-frame clones only, minus some. The sample gives approximately 70,000 clones, approximately 88% of which show up once; 3.4% is in the top ten. This specimen consisted of PBMCs, obtained around atezolizumab (anti-PD-L1) treatment. Receptors originate from a man in his 60s with urothelial cancer.

The chain is built from TRBV19 and TRBJ2-3; D gene ambiguous. Germline V CDR1 and CDR2: LNHDA, SQIVND (reference sequence). This CDR3 is 14 amino acids long. The V end was cut by 7 bases, the J end by 2 bases, with 13 bases between. CDR3 sequence reads: CASTLSSVTDTQYF. CDR3 DNA: TGTGCCAGTACCCTGTCGAGTGTCACAGATACGCAGTATTTT.

The chain uses TRBV30 and TRBJ2-7; 8 bases are shared with TRBD1. Germline CDR1 GTSNPN, CDR2 SVGIG (reference sequence). The V and J ends lost 0 bases and 6 bases, in that order; junction bases with no gene match: 4. The CDR3 consists of 13 residues. The CDR3 DNA follows: TGTGCCTGGAGTGTACTGGACAGGGCCGAGCAGTACTTC. Translating gives CAWSVLDRAEQYF.

V gene TRBV6-1 combines with J gene TRBJ2-1; D uncertain. V dropped 10 bases and J dropped 0 bases, with 13 bases sitting between them. This CDR3 is 14 amino acids long. CDR1 is MNHNS and CDR2 is SASEGT in the germline V gene. Written as DNA, the CDR3 is TGTGCCATCCGGGTAACTCTCTCCTACAATGAGCAGTTCTTC. It codes for CAIRVTLSYNEQFF.

The rearrangement uses TRBV2 and TRBJ2-7; possible D gene TRBD1, 6 bases. This CDR3 has 15 amino acids. Trimming pared 1 base from V and 6 bases from J, leaving 16 bases between. In germline, CDR1 is SNHLY, CDR2 FYNNEI. This CDR3 is CASSEGIHRVPEQYF. DNA for the CDR3: TGTGCCAGCAGTGAAGGAATCCACAGGGTACCCGAGCAGTACTTC.

V and J are TRBV19 and TRBJ1-5; the match to TRBD1 covers 11 bases. Germline values: CDR1 LNHDA, CDR2 SQIVND (reference sequence). Trimming cost V 6 bases and J 0 bases; bases outside gene matches: 7. CDR3 length: 17 residues. The CDR3 spells CASSPDRGPRSNQPQHF. CDR3 DNA sequence: TGTGCCAGTAGCCCGGACAGGGGGCCCCGTAGCAATCAGCCCCAGCATTTT. Full variable domain (rest looked up from reference TRBV19 and TRBJ1-5): DGGITQSPKYLFRKEGQNVTLSCEQNLNHDAMYWYRQDPGQGLRLIYYSQIVNDFQKGDIAEGYSVSREKKESFPLTVTSAQKNPTAFYLCASSPDRGPRSNQPQHFGDGTRLSIL.

This rearrangement joins TRBV19 to TRBJ2-2; D might be TRBD2 (6 bases). Trimming removed 5 bases from V and 4 bases from J, with 11 bases in between. This CDR3 has 14 amino acids. Germline V lookup: CDR1 LNHDA, CDR2 SQIVND (reference sequence). Written as DNA, the CDR3 is TGTGCCAGTAGTCCTGGGGGGATCACCGGGGAGCTGTTTTTT. Protein product: CASSPGGITGELFF.

V and J are TRBV5-1 and TRBJ2-6; 8 bases are a match to TRBD1. CDR1 and CDR2 from the germline V gene are SGHRS and YFSETQ. The CDR3 loop spans 18 amino acids. The ends lost 4 bases at V and 0 bases at J; junction bases unmatched: 9. This CDR3 reads CASSPTGVLISGANVLTF. CDR3 DNA sequence: TGCGCCAGCAGCCCGACAGGGGTCCTTATCTCTGGGGCCAACGTCCTGACTTTC.

The chain links TRBV5-4 to TRBJ2-5; no definite D call. This CDR3 contains 14 residues. V lost 5 bases to trimming and J lost 2 bases, with 13 bases between them. Looked up from germline, CDR1 is SGHNT and CDR2 is YYREEE (reference sequence). CDR3 nucleotide sequence: TGTGCCAGCAGTTCGGCCCAGCGACAAGAGACCCAGTACTTC. This sequence encodes CASSSAQRQETQYF.

J is TRBJ2-2 and V is TRBV9; TRBD2 aligns across 9 bases. The germline CDR1 and CDR2 sequences are SGDLS and YYNGEE. The CDR3 runs 16 residues. After removal of 3 bases from V and 4 bases from J, the junction contained 7 bases not matched to a gene. CDR3 DNA: TGTGCCAGCAGCGCCAGGACTAGCGTTGGCACCGGGGAGCTGTTTTTT. This codes for CASSARTSVGTGELFF.

This clone was recorded a few times. The V call is TRBV30, the J call TRBJ1-4; 9 nucleotides align to TRBD1. This CDR3 is 20 amino acids long. CDR1 GTSNPN and CDR2 SVGIG come from the germline V gene (reference sequence). With 2 bases clipped from V and 1 base from J, the junction kept 17 bases outside the gene matches. The CDR3 bases are TGTGCCTGGAGTCCCCTCAAAAATCTCCTGGACAGGGGAACTAATGAAAAACTGTTTTTT. Protein product: CAWSPLKNLLDRGTNEKLFF.

This chain uses TRBV7-9 with TRBJ2-2; 7 bases fit TRBD2. CDR1 is SEHNR, CDR2 FQNEAQ, per germline (reference sequence). J was trimmed by 4 bases and V by 5 bases; bases with no gene match: 10. The CDR3 spans 16 residues. The CDR3 DNA reads TGTGCCAGCAGCCCCCCAGCAGGGAGGGTCACCGGGGAGCTGTTTTTT. Translation: CASSPPAGRVTGELFF.

The rearrangement joins TRBV5-1 to TRBJ2-7; 7 nucleotides line up with TRBD1. The CDR3 extends over 14 amino acids. Unmatched junction bases numbered 9, after V lost 1 base and J lost 8 bases. From germline, CDR1 is SGHRS and CDR2 YFSETQ. CDR3 sequence (DNA): TGCGCCAGCAGCTTGTCACCCCCAGGGGGTCAGCAGTACTTC. This sequence encodes CASSLSPPGGQQYF.

The J gene is TRBJ1-4, the V gene TRBV27, with TRBD1 matching 8 bases. J lost 7 bases, V lost 4 bases, and 11 bases had no gene match. The CDR3 runs to 16 residues. Germline CDR1 reads MNHEY; CDR2 reads SMNVEV (reference sequence). The CDR3 reads CASSSLGGTGGEKLFF. DNA of the CDR3: TGTGCCAGCAGTTCTCTAGGGGGGACAGGTGGTGAAAAACTGTTTTTT.

The gene calls are TRBV5-6 and TRBJ2-2; 9 nucleotides agree with TRBD1. The V gene's germline CDR1 is SGHDT and CDR2 YYEEEE. The CDR3 contains 17 residues. V dropped 2 bases and J dropped 6; count of bases not matched to a gene: 11. CDR3 amino acids: CASSFRGTGRPPGELFF. CDR3 nucleotide sequence: TGTGCCAGCAGCTTTCGGGGGACAGGGAGGCCCCCCGGGGAGCTGTTTTTT.

V is TRBV21-1 and J is TRBJ2-5; no check of the table's D call, TRBD2, against the DNA was made. TRBV21-1 is annotated as a pseudogene. The CDR3 covers 15 residues. DNA for the CDR3: TGTGCCAGCAGCACTGGGACTAGCCTTCAAGAGACCCAGTACTTC. This codes for CASSTGTSLQETQYF.

This clone has only one observation. The chain recombines TRBV5-4 with TRBJ2-7, with D uncertain. The ends were cut back, 5 bases at V and 5 bases at J, with 20 bases in the middle. CDR3 length: 15 residues. Germline V gene data show CDR1 as SGHNT and CDR2 as YYREEE (reference sequence). The CDR3 DNA reads TGTGCCAGCAGTCATGGTGTGGCTAGACGGGACGAGCAGTACTTC. It codes for CASSHGVARRDEQYF.

The chain carries TRBV18 and TRBJ2-2; D possibly corresponds to TRBD1 (5 bases). Per germline, CDR1 KGHSH and CDR2 LQKENI. The CDR3 has 16 residues. V was trimmed by 4 bases and J by 6 bases, leaving 18 bases between them. CDR3 region: CASSHRQPGRSGELFF. CDR3 nucleotide sequence: TGTGCCAGCTCACACCGACAGCCGGGTCGGTCCGGGGAGCTGTTTTTT.

A single count supports this clone. This chain links TRBV6-6 with TRBJ1-1; TRBD1 is a possible D gene (5 bases). The CDR3 is made up of 12 amino acids. V dropped 10 bases and J dropped 1 base, with 10 bases sitting between them. CDR1 and CDR2 from the germline V gene are MNHNY and SVGAGI (reference sequence). CDR3 amino acids: CAIRGENTEAFF. The DNA of the CDR3 is TGTGCCATCCGGGGGGAGAACACTGAAGCTTTCTTT.

This rearrangement joins TRBV5-6 to TRBJ2-1, with TRBD2 matching over 9 bases. The V gene's germline CDR1 is SGHDT and CDR2 YYEEEE. CDR3 length: 17 residues. V shed 3 bases and J 6 bases; nucleotides not matched to a gene: 13. CDR3 DNA: TGTGCCAGCAGCTCCCGGAGGCTGGCTAGCGGGACCAATGAGCAGTTCTTC. This gives the protein CASSSRRLASGTNEQFF.

The chain couples TRBV4-1 to TRBJ1-3, with D uncertain. Trimming removed 0 bases from V and 0 bases from J, with 9 bases in between. The V gene's germline CDR1 is MGHRA and CDR2 YSYEKL. The CDR3 runs 16 residues. For the CDR3, the DNA is TGCGCCAGCAGCCAAGATGACGGGTCCTCTGGAAACACCATATATTTT. It codes for CASSQDDGSSGNTIYF.

The V gene is TRBV5-1, the J gene TRBJ2-5; 9 nucleotides match TRBD2. The germline V gene has CDR1 SGHRS and CDR2 YFSETQ. The CDR3 sequence is 15 residues long. V lost 3 bases and J lost 2; bases outside the gene matches: 5. The chain's CDR3 is CASSSTSGLQETQYF. In DNA, the CDR3 is TGCGCCAGCAGCTCAACTAGCGGGTTACAAGAGACCCAGTACTTC.

V gene TRBV28 combines with J gene TRBJ2-7; 8 bases match TRBD1. Trimming took 2 bases from V and 1 from J; bases not matched to a gene: 7. Germline CDR1 and CDR2: MDHEN and SYDVKM. There are 16 residues in the CDR3. This CDR3 is CASSLAATGDSYEQYF. In DNA form, the CDR3 reads TGTGCCAGCAGTTTAGCTGCGACAGGGGATTCCTACGAGCAGTACTTC. Complete variable domain (other parts from reference TRBV28 and TRBJ2-7): DVKVTQSSRYLVKRTGEKVFLECVQDMDHENMFWYRQDPGLGLRLIYFSYDVKMKEKGDIPEGYSVSREKKERFSLILESASTNQTSMYLCASSLAATGDSYEQYFGPGTRLTVT.